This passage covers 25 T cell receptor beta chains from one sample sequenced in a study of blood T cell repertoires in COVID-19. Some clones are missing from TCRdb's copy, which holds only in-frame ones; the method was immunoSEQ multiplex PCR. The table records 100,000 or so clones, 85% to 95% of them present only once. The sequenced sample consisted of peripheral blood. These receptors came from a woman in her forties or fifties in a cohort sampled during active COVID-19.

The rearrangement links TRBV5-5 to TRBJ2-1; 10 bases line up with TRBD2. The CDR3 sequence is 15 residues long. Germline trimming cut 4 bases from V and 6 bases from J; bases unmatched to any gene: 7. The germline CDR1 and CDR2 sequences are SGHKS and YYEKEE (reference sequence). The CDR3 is CASSALAGVGNEQFF. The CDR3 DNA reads TGTGCCAGCAGCGCCCTAGCGGGAGTAGGCAATGAGCAGTTCTTC.

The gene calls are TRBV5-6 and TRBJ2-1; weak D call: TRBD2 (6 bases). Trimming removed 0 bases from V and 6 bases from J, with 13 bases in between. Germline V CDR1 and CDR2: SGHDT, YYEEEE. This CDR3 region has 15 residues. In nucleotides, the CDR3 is TGTGCCAGCAGCTTGGGACGGGGGAGTCTCAATGAGCAGTTCTTC. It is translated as CASSLGRGSLNEQFF.

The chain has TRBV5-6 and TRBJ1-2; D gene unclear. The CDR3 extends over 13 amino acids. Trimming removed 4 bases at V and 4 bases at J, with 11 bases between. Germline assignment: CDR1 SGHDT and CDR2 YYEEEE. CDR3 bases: TGTGCCAGCAGCCTGGAAGCCTTCTATGGCTACACCTTC. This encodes CASSLEAFYGYTF.

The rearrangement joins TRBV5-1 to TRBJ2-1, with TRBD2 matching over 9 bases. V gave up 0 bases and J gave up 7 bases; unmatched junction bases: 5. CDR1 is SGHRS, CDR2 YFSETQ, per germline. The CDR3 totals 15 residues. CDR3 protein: CASSLVREGQNEQFF. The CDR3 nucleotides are TGCGCCAGCAGCTTGGTGCGGGAGGGCCAAAATGAGCAGTTCTTC. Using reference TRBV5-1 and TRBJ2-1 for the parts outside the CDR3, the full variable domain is KAGVTQTPRYLIKTRGQQVTLSCSPISGHRSVSWYQQTPGQGLQFLFEYFSETQRNKGNFPGRFSGRQFSNSRSEMNVSTLELGDSALYLCASSLVREGQNEQFFGPGTRLTVL.

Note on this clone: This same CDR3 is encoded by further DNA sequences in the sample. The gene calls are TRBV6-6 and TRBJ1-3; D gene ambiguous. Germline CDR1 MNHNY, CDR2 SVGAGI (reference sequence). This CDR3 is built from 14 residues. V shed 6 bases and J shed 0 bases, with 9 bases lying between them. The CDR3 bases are TGTGCCAGCAGCCTGAGTAGCTCTGGAAACACCATATATTTT. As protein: CASSLSSSGNTIYF.

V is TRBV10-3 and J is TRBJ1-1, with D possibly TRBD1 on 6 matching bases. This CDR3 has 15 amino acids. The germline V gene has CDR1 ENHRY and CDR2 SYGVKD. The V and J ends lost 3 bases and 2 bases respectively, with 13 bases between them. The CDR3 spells CAISERGGDNTEAFF. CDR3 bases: TGTGCCATCAGTGAAAGAGGGGGGGACAACACTGAAGCTTTCTTT.

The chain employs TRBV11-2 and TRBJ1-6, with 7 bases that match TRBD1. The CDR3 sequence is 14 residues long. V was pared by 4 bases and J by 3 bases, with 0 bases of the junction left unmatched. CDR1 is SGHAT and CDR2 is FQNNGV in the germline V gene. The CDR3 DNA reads TGTGCCAGCAGCTGGACAGGCTATAATTCACCCCTCCACTTT. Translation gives CASSWTGYNSPLHF.

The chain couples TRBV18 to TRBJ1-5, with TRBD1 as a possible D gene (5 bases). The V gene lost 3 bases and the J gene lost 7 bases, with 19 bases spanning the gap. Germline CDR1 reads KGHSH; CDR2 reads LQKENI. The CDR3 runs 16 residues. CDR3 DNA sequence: TGTGCCAGCTCACCTTCGGGACTCACGTCCGCCCAGCCCCAGCATTTT. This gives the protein CASSPSGLTSAQPQHF. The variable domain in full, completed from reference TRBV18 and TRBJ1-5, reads NAGVMQNPRHLVRRRGQEARLRCSPMKGHSHVYWYRQLPEEGLKFMVYLQKENIIDESGMPKERFSAEFPKEGPSILRIQQVVRGDSAAYFCASSPSGLTSAQPQHFGDGTRLSIL.

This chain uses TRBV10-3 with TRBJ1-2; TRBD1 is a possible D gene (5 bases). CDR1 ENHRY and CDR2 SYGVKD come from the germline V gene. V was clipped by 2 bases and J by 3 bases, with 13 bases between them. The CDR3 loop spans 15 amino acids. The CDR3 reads CAISEGAGRYYGYTF. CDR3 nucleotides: TGTGCCATCAGTGAGGGGGCCGGCCGATACTATGGCTACACCTTC.

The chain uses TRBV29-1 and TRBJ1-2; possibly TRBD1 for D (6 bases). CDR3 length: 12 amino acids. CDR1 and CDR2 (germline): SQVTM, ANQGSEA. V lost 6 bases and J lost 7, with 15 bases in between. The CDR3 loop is CSVGDRFGGYTF. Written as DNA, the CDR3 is TGCAGCGTGGGCGACAGGTTTGGTGGCTACACCTTC.

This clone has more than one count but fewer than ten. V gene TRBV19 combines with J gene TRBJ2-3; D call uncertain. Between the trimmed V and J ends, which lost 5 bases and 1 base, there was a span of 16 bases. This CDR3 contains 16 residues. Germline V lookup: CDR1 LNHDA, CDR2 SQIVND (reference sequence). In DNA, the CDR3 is TGTGCCAGTAGTTCGCCCCAGGAAGCACGCACAGATACGCAGTATTTT. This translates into CASSSPQEARTDTQYF.

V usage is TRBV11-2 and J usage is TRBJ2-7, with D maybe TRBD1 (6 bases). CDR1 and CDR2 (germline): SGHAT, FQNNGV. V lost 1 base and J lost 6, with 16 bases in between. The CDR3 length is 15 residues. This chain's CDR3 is CASSLAGQGTSEQYF. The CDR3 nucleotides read TGTGCCAGCAGCTTAGCGGGGCAGGGGACCTCCGAGCAGTACTTC.

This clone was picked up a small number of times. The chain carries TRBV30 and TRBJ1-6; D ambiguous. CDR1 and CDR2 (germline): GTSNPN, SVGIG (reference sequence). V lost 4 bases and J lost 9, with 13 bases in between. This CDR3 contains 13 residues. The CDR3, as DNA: TGTGCCTGGAACCTCGGGGTTGGTTCACCCCTCCACTTT. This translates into CAWNLGVGSPLHF.

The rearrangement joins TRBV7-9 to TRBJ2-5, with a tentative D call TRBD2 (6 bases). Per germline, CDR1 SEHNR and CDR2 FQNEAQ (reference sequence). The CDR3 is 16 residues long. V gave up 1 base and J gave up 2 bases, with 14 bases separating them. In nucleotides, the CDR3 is TGTGCCAGCAGCTTAGGGAGGGCAGTGGATCAAGAGACCCAGTACTTC. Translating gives CASSLGRAVDQETQYF.

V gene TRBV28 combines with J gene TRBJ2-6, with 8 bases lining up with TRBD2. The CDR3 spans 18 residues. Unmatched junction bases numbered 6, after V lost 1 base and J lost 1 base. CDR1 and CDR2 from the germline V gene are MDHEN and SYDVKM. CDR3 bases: TGTGCCAGCAGTTTATTCGCTAGCGGGTCATCTGGGGCCAACGTCCTGACTTTC. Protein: CASSLFASGSSGANVLTF.

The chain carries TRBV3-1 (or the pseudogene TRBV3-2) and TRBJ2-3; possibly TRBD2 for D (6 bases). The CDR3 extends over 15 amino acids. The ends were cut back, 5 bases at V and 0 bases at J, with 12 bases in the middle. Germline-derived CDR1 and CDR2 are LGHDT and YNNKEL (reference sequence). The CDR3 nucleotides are TGTGCCAGCAGCTCATCCGGGACTAGCACAGATACGCAGTATTTT. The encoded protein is CASSSSGTSTDTQYF.

CDR3 in amino acids: CASSFEGLAGVDEQFF. CDR3 nucleotide sequence: TGCGCCAGCAGCTTTGAGGGACTAGCGGGAGTGGATGAGCAGTTCTTC. This chain links TRBV5-1 with TRBJ2-1, with 14 nucleotides matching TRBD2. J gave up 8 bases and V 2 bases, and 6 bases lay outside the gene matches. The CDR3 runs 16 residues. Germline-derived CDR1 and CDR2 are SGHRS and YFSETQ.

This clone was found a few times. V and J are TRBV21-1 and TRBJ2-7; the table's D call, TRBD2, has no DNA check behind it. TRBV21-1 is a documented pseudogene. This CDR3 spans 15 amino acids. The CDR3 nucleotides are TGTGCCAGCAGCAATTCGTACCTGCCTACCTACGAGCAGTACTTC. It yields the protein CASSNSYLPTYEQYF.

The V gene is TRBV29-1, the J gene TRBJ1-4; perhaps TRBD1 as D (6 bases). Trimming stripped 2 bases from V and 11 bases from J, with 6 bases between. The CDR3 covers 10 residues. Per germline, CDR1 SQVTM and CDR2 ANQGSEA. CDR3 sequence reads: CSVERGKLFF. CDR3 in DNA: TGCAGCGTTGAAAGGGGGAAACTGTTTTTT.

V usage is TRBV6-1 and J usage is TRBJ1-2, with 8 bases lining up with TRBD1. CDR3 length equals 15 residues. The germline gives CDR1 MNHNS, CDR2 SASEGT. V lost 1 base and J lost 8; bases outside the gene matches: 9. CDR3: CASSEGDGTGRGYTF. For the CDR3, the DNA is TGTGCCAGCAGTGAAGGCGACGGGACAGGACGAGGCTACACCTTC.

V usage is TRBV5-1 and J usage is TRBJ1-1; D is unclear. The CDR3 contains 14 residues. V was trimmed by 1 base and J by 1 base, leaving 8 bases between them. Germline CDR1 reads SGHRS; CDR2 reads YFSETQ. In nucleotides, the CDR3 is TGCGCCAGCAGCTTGCCTTCTCCGAACACTGAAGCTTTCTTT. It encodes CASSLPSPNTEAFF.

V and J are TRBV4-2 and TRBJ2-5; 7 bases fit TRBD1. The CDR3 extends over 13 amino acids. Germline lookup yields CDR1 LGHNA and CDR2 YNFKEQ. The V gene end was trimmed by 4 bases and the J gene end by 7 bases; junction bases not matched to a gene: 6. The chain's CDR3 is CASSRQGFGTQYF. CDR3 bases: TGTGCCAGCAGCCGACAGGGTTTTGGGACCCAGTACTTC.

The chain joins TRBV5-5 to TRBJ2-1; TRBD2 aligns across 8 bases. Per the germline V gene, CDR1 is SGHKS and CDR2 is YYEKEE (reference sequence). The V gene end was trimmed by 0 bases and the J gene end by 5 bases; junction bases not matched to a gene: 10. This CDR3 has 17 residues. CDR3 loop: CASSLGFAVAGHNEQFF. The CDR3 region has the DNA TGTGCCAGCAGCTTGGGATTTGCAGTAGCGGGGCACAATGAGCAGTTCTTC. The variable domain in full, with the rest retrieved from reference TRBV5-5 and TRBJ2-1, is DAGVTQSPTHLIKTRGQQVTLRCSPISGHKSVSWYQQVLGQGPQFIFQYYEKEERGRGNFPDRFSARQFPNYSSELNVNALLLGDSALYLCASSLGFAVAGHNEQFFGPGTRLTVL.

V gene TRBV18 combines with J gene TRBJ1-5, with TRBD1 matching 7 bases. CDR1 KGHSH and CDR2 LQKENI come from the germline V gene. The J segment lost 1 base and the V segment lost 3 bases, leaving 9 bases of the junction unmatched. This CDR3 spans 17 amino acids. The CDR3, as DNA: TGTGCCAGCTCACCGAGCCCTGGACAGGCCAGCAATCAGCCCCAGCATTTT. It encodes CASSPSPGQASNQPQHF.

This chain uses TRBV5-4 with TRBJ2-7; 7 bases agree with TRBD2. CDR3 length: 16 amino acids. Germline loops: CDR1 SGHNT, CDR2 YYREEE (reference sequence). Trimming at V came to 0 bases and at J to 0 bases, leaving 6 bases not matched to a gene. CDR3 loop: CASSLEGAGSSYEQYF. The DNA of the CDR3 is TGTGCCAGCAGCTTGGAGGGAGCGGGGTCCTCCTACGAGCAGTACTTC. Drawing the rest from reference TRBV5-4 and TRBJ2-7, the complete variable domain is ETGVTQSPTHLIKTRGQQVTLRCSSQSGHNTVSWYQQALGQGPQFIFQYYREEENGRGNFPPRFSGLQFPNYSSELNVNALELDDSALYLCASSLEGAGSSYEQYFGPGTRLTVT.